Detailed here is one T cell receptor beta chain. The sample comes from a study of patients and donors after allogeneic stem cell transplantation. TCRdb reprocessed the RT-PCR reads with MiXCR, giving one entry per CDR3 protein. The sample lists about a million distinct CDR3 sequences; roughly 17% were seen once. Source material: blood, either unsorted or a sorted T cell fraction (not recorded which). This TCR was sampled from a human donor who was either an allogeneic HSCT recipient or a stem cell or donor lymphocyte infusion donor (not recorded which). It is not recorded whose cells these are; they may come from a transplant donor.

The CDR3 is CASSYRGGPYEQYF. The CDR3 nucleotides are TGTGCCAGCAGTTATCGGGGGGGCCCCTACGAGCAGTACTTC. The chain uses TRBV6-5 and TRBJ2-7, with 8 nucleotides matching TRBD2. V lost 3 bases, J lost 2 bases, and 3 bases stayed unmatched. Germline CDR1 MNHEY, CDR2 SVGAGI. The CDR3 totals 14 residues.